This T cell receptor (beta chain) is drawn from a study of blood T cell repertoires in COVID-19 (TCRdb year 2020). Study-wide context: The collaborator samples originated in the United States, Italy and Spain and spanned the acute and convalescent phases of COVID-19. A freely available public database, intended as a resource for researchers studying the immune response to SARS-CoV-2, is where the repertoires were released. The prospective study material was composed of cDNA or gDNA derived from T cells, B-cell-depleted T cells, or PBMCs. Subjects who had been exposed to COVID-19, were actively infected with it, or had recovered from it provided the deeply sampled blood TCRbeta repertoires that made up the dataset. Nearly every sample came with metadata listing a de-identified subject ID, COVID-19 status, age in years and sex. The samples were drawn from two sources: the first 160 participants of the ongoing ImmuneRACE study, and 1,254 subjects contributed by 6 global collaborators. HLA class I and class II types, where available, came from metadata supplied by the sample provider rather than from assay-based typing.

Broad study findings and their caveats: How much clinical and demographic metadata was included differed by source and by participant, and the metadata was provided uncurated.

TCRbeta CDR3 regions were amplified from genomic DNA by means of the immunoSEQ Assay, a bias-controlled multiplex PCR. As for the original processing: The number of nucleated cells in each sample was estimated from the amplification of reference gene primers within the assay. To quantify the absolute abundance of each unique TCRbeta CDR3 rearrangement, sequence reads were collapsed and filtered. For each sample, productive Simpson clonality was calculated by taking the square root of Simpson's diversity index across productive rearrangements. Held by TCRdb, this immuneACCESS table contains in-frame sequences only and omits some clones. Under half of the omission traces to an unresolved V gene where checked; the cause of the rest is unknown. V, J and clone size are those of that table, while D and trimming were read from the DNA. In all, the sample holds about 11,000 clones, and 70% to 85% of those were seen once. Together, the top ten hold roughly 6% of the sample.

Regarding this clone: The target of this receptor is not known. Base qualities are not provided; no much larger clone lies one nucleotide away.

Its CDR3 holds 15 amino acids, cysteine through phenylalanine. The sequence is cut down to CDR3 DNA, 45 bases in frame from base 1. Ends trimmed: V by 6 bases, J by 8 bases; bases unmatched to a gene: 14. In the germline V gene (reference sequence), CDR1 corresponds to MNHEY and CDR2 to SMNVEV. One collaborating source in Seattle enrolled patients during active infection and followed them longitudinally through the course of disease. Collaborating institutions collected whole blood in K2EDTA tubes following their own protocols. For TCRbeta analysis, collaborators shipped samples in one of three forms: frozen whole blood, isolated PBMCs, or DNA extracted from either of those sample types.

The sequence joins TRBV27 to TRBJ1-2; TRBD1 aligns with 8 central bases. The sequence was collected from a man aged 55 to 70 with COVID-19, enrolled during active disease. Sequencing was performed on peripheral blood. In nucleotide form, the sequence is TGTGCCAGCAGCCATCGGATGGACAGGGACAGCGGCTACACCTTC. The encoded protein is CASSHRMDRDSGYTF.